This is a list of T cell receptor beta chains from one sample in a study of monozygotic twins with inflammatory bowel disease. Reanalyzing the 5' RACE reads, TCRdb keeps one entry per CDR3 protein, without DNA. In total, the table holds under 150,000 distinct CDR3 sequences. Sequenced: blood. All receptors come from a human donor with ulcerative colitis or Crohn's disease, or a healthy co-twin of an affected twin (not recorded which). The CDR3 runs from the conserved cysteine through the conserved F or W.

J: TRBJ2-1
V: TRBV6-2/TRBV6-3
CDR3: CASSYSPGSGEQFF

J: TRBJ2-7
V: TRBV20-1
CDR3: CSFSGGNAYEQYF

J: TRBJ2-3
V: TRBV5-1
CDR3: CASSLGDIVSTDTQNF

J: TRBJ2-1
V: TRBV12-3/TRBV12-4
CDR3: CASSPRPTHDNEQFF

J: TRBJ1-2
V: TRBV12-3/TRBV12-4
CDR3: CASTDRPPSDGYTF

J: TRBJ1-5
V: TRBV19
CDR3: CASSIGKGQPQHF

J: TRBJ2-2
V: TRBV7-9
CDR3: CASDARDRNTGELFF

J: TRBJ1-1
V: TRBV6-4
CDR3: CASSDSLGQGAAFF

J: TRBJ2-4
V: TRBV20-1
CDR3: CSARDLMGGENIQYF

J: TRBJ1-5
V: TRBV3-1
CDR3: CASSRGTQPQHF

J: TRBJ2-2
V: TRBV29-1
CDR3: CSGAVMNTGELFF

J: TRBJ2-4
V: TRBV3-1
CDR3: CASSLQLGIAKNIQYF

J: TRBJ1-2
V: TRBV28
CDR3: CASRNPGTGSYGYTF

J: TRBJ2-1
V: TRBV7-3
CDR3: CASSLRLRDNEQFF

J: TRBJ2-7
V: TRBV5-6
CDR3: CASSLMGGEQYF

J: TRBJ2-5
V: TRBV20-1
CDR3: CSARAASGGRYQETQYF

J: TRBJ2-3
V: TRBV16
CDR3: CASSQLSGTDTQYF

J: TRBJ1-4
V: TRBV20-1
CDR3: CSARVGGQGELFF